A single sample gave rise to the 29 T cell receptor beta chains below, sequenced in a study of response to subunit inactivated influenza vaccine. TCRdb reprocessed the RT-PCR reads with MiXCR, giving one entry per CDR3 protein. Altogether around 250,000 distinct CDR3 sequences are present, less than 15% being singletons, with the ten largest covering 7.8%. The input for sequencing was non-naive T cells sorted from PBMCs, taken roughly 15 days before vaccination. Receptors were obtained from a man aged 45-60 years who received an inactivated influenza vaccine.

About this clonotype itself: Since a much larger clone is just one base distant, this may be a read error. The missing conserved phenylalanine or tryptophan at the end of this CDR3 makes a read error likely. The chain is built from TRBV18 and TRBJ2-2, with 7 bases identical to TRBD2. Germline CDR1 reads KGHSH; CDR2 reads LQKENI. The CDR3 contains 16 residues. The junction had 13 bases not matched to a gene; V was cut back by 6 bases and J by 6 bases. This chain's CDR3 is CASSRSSGATSGELFC. In nucleotides, the CDR3 is TGTGCCAGCTCCCGTTCTAGCGGAGCCACGTCCGGGGAGCTGTTTTGT.

Many counts were recorded for this clonotype. The J gene is TRBJ1-2, the V gene TRBV6-1, with D unresolved. Trimming removed 2 bases at V and 4 bases at J, with 8 bases between. The CDR3 runs 13 residues. Germline values: CDR1 MNHNS, CDR2 SASEGT. The CDR3 region is CASSELGSYGYTF. In DNA, the CDR3 is TGTGCCAGCAGTGAATTAGGGTCCTATGGCTACACCTTC.

V and J are TRBV7-6 and TRBJ2-2, with 12 bases aligning to TRBD2. Germline CDR1 SGHVS, CDR2 FNYEAQ. Trimming at V came to 5 bases and at J to 4 bases, leaving 11 bases not matched to a gene. CDR3 length: 18 amino acids. In nucleotides, the CDR3 is TGTGCCAGCAGCCCCCGGACTAGCGGGGTGACGGCCACCGGGGAGCTGTTTTTT. Amino acid sequence: CASSPRTSGVTATGELFF. The full variable domain, in which reference TRBV7-6 and TRBJ2-2 provide the parts outside the CDR3, is GAGVSQSPRYKVTKRGQDVALRCDPISGHVSLYWYRQALGQGPEFLTYFNYEAQQDKSGLPNDRFSAERPEGSISTLTIQRTEQRDSAMYRCASSPRTSGVTATGELFFGEGSRLTVL.

The chain employs TRBV6-1 and TRBJ1-6, with 8 nucleotides matching TRBD1. V gave up 5 bases and J gave up 5 bases; unmatched junction bases: 8. CDR3 size: 16 residues. The germline gives CDR1 MNHNS, CDR2 SASEGT. The DNA for the CDR3 is TGTGCCAGCAGTCCGACCGGGACAGGCCATAATTCACCCCTCCACTTT. Translating gives CASSPTGTGHNSPLHF.

CDR3 amino acids: CASSPRTGGANTGELFF. The CDR3, as DNA: TGTGCCAGCAGTCCTCGGACAGGGGGAGCGAACACCGGGGAGCTGTTTTTT. The J gene is TRBJ2-2, the V gene TRBV12-3 or TRBV12-4; the match to TRBD1 covers 10 bases. V dropped 5 bases and J dropped 0; count of bases not matched to a gene: 6. The CDR3 contains 17 residues.

Many counts were recorded for this clonotype. The V gene is TRBV2, the J gene TRBJ2-3, with no clear D. Germline-derived CDR1 and CDR2 are SNHLY and FYNNEI. The ends were cut back, 4 bases at V and 1 base at J, with 9 bases in the middle. CDR3 length: 14 residues. In DNA form, the CDR3 reads TGTGCCAGCAGTGCCACAGAAGGCACAGATACGCAGTATTTT. Protein product: CASSATEGTDTQYF.

The genes are TRBV7-9 and TRBJ2-7, with a possible D match to TRBD2 (6 bases). The CDR3 is made up of 13 amino acids. Germline V lookup: CDR1 SEHNR, CDR2 FQNEAQ (reference sequence). Trimming removed 5 bases from V and 4 bases from J, with 12 bases in between. CDR3 sequence reads: CASSNGGVYEQYF. As DNA, the CDR3 is TGTGCCAGCAGCAACGGCGGGGTATACGAGCAGTACTTC.

The chain has TRBV20-1 and TRBJ2-1, with 9 bases aligning to TRBD2. This CDR3 is built from 15 residues. V was clipped by 0 bases and J by 9 bases; unmatched bases: 9. The germline gives CDR1 DFQATT, CDR2 SNEGSKA (reference sequence). The CDR3 region has the DNA TGCAGTGCTAGAGATAGGCTAGCGGGGCACATTGAGCAGTTCTTC. Translated, it gives CSARDRLAGHIEQFF.

This clonotype was found a few times. J is TRBJ2-7 and V is TRBV3-1; D perhaps matches TRBD2 (6 bases). CDR3 size: 15 residues. The V and J ends lost 3 bases and 9 bases respectively, with 21 bases between them. Germline CDR1 and CDR2: LGHDT and YNNKEL (reference sequence). CDR3 DNA sequence: TGTGCCAGCAGCCAGGCCTACGGGGGTCGGTATGCGCAGTACTTC. Translating gives CASSQAYGGRYAQYF.

This clonotype has a handful of counts. The V and J genes are TRBV29-1 and TRBJ2-3, with D perhaps matching TRBD2 (6 bases). The CDR3 is 13 residues long. CDR1 is SQVTM and CDR2 is ANQGSEA in the germline V gene. The V end was cut by 7 bases, the J end by 0 bases, with 11 bases between. CDR3 in amino acids: CSAEGTSTDTQYF. In DNA, the CDR3 is TGCAGCGCCGAGGGGACTAGCACAGATACGCAGTATTTT.

This clonotype has more than one count but fewer than ten. This chain uses TRBV5-1 with TRBJ2-1; 8 bases map to TRBD2. V dropped 4 bases and J dropped 7; count of bases not matched to a gene: 10. The V gene's germline CDR1 is SGHRS and CDR2 YFSETQ. The CDR3 is made up of 15 amino acids. The CDR3 loop reads CASSPTGTSPNEQFF. The CDR3 DNA follows: TGCGCCAGCAGCCCGACCGGGACTAGTCCAAATGAGCAGTTCTTC.

Only a few counts were recorded for this clonotype. The chain uses TRBV20-1 and TRBJ2-2; D unclear. V lost 1 base and J lost 5, with 8 bases in between. The germline V gene has CDR1 DFQATT and CDR2 SNEGSKA (reference sequence). The CDR3 is 13 residues long. CDR3 in amino acids: CSARVRATGELFF. CDR3 nucleotide sequence: TGCAGTGCTAGAGTAAGGGCGACCGGGGAGCTGTTTTTT.

This clonotype was picked up many times. The rearrangement joins TRBV4-3 to TRBJ1-6, with D possibly TRBD1 on 5 matching bases. Germline V gene data show CDR1 as LGHNA and CDR2 as YSLEER. The CDR3 loop spans 16 amino acids. Trimming stripped 0 bases from V and 7 bases from J, with 13 bases between. The DNA of the CDR3 is TGCGCCAGCAGCCAAGATGGACACCTTCCCAATTCACCCCTCCACTTT. Amino acids: CASSQDGHLPNSPLHF.

This clonotype occurred a few times. The chain joins TRBV6-2 or TRBV6-3 to TRBJ2-5; 10 nucleotides match TRBD2. With V trimmed by 5 bases and J by 1 base, 4 bases remained unmatched. The CDR3 has 15 residues. Germline V lookup: CDR1 MNHEY, CDR2 SVGEGT. The CDR3 sequence: CASSPSGGLQETQYF. The CDR3 DNA follows: TGTGCCAGCAGTCCTAGCGGGGGCCTCCAAGAGACCCAGTACTTC.

This chain uses TRBV20-1 with TRBJ2-3; TRBD1 matches 10 bases. V shed 4 bases and J 3 bases; nucleotides not matched to a gene: 4. The CDR3 has 14 amino acids. Looked up from germline, CDR1 is DFQATT and CDR2 is SNEGSKA (reference sequence). The CDR3 region is CSATGTGATDTQYF. In DNA, the CDR3 is TGCAGTGCTACCGGGACAGGGGCAACAGATACGCAGTATTTT.

A few counts support this clonotype. This rearrangement joins TRBV7-9 to TRBJ2-7; 8 nucleotides agree with TRBD1. CDR3 length: 15 amino acids. CDR1 and CDR2 (germline): SEHNR, FQNEAQ (reference sequence). Losses at the gene ends were 4 bases for V and 3 bases for J; bases not matched to a gene: 8. The DNA of the CDR3 is TGTGCCAGCAGCTCCCGGACAGGGCGAATCTACGAGCAGTACTTC. Its translation is CASSSRTGRIYEQYF.

This CDR3 is CASSLRPVLDGYNEQFF. DNA for the CDR3: TGTGCCAGCAGCTTAAGGCCAGTTCTAGATGGGTACAATGAGCAGTTCTTC. V gene TRBV7-7 combines with J gene TRBJ2-1; D remains ambiguous. The CDR3 runs to 17 residues. Deletions cut 2 bases from V and 4 bases from J, with 18 bases between. Germline-derived CDR1 and CDR2 are SSHAT and FNYEAQ (reference sequence).

CDR3 DNA: TGTGCCAGCAGGGAGGGACAGGGGGCCACCGGGGAGCTGTTTTTT. Translating it yields CASREGQGATGELFF. V is TRBV12-3 or TRBV12-4 and J is TRBJ2-2, with 12 bases that match TRBD1. This CDR3 has 15 amino acids. With V trimmed by 6 bases and J by 4 bases, 3 bases remained unmatched.

This clonotype was seen a few times. The CDR3: CASSWTSGGANEQFF. The CDR3 DNA is TGCGCCAGCAGCTGGACTAGCGGGGGGGCCAATGAGCAGTTCTTC. The chain has TRBV4-1 and TRBJ2-1, with 15 bases lining up with TRBD2. V shed 5 bases and J 6 bases; nucleotides not matched to a gene: 2. Germline CDR1 is MGHRA and CDR2 is YSYEKL. CDR3 length equals 15 residues.

This clonotype was observed a handful of times. The V gene is TRBV11-2, the J gene TRBJ1-2; a possible D gene is TRBD1 (5 bases). CDR3 length equals 14 residues. Germline CDR1 and CDR2: SGHAT and FQNNGV. Between the trimmed V and J ends, which lost 5 bases and 8 bases, there was a span of 18 bases. CDR3 sequence reads: CASSPDTLGWGYTF. The CDR3 nucleotides are TGTGCCAGCAGCCCGGACACCCTGGGCTGGGGCTACACCTTC. Based on the CDR3 plus reference TRBV11-2 and TRBJ1-2, the full variable domain is EAGVAQSPRYKIIEKRQSVAFWCNPISGHATLYWYQQILGQGPKLLIQFQNNGVVDDSQLPKDRFSAERLKGVDSTLKIQPAKLEDSAVYLCASSPDTLGWGYTFGSGTRLTVV.

The genes are TRBV5-1 and TRBJ2-7; D possibly matches TRBD1 or TRBD2 (5 bases each). This CDR3 has 15 amino acids. Germline loops: CDR1 SGHRS, CDR2 YFSETQ. Trimming stripped 2 bases from V and 4 bases from J, with 16 bases between. The CDR3 spells CASSFMRVGQYEQYF. The CDR3 DNA is TGCGCCAGCAGCTTTATGCGGGTCGGACAATACGAGCAGTACTTC.

This clonotype was observed a few times. The chain combines TRBV20-1 with TRBJ2-3; perhaps TRBD2 as D (6 bases). Trimming left V 2 bases short and J 3 bases short, with 18 bases between. This CDR3 has 16 residues. Per germline, CDR1 DFQATT and CDR2 SNEGSKA (reference sequence). Written as DNA, the CDR3 is TGCAGTGCTAGACCCCCACGAGCGGGCAGAACAGATACGCAGTATTTT. It encodes CSARPPRAGRTDTQYF.

This chain uses TRBV11-2 with TRBJ2-7; 16 bases agree with TRBD2. CDR3 size: 18 residues. Unmatched junction bases numbered 5, after V lost 3 bases and J lost 0 bases. Germline V gene sequence: CDR1 SGHAT, CDR2 FQNNGV. The CDR3 coding sequence is TGTGCCAGCAGCTTCCCGGGACTAGCGGGGGGGAGCTCCTACGAGCAGTACTTC. It specifies CASSFPGLAGGSSYEQYF. Supplemented by reference TRBV11-2 and TRBJ2-7, the full variable domain reads EAGVAQSPRYKIIEKRQSVAFWCNPISGHATLYWYQQILGQGPKLLIQFQNNGVVDDSQLPKDRFSAERLKGVDSTLKIQPAKLEDSAVYLCASSFPGLAGGSSYEQYFGPGTRLTVT.

The CDR3 DNA is TGTGCCAGTAGTATAAACAGCTACAATGAGCAGTTCTTC. It specifies CASSINSYNEQFF. The genes are TRBV19 and TRBJ2-1; D remains ambiguous. CDR1 and CDR2 (germline): LNHDA, SQIVND (reference sequence). Trimming removed 2 bases at V and 3 bases at J, with 5 bases between. The CDR3 runs to 13 residues.

Only a few counts were recorded for this clonotype. The chain carries TRBV7-2 and TRBJ2-6; D is ambiguous. V was cut by 5 bases and J by 6 bases, with 8 bases left in between. The CDR3 is 13 amino acids. Germline V CDR1 and CDR2: SGHTA, FQGNSA. The CDR3 loop reads CASSPSKANVLTF. In DNA form, the CDR3 reads TGTGCCAGCAGCCCTTCAAAGGCCAACGTCCTGACTTTC.

This clonotype appeared many times. The chain carries TRBV7-2 and TRBJ2-1, with 7 bases fitting TRBD1. The CDR3 length is 12 residues. V shed 5 bases, J shed 9 bases, and the junction held 4 bases outside the gene matches. CDR1 is SGHTA, CDR2 FQGNSA, per germline. CDR3 protein: CASSRRQGEQFF. In nucleotides, the CDR3 is TGTGCCAGCAGCCGCCGACAGGGTGAGCAGTTCTTC.

V gene TRBV12-3 or TRBV12-4 combines with J gene TRBJ1-2; D is ambiguous. Trimming left V 2 bases short and J 8 bases short, with 9 bases between. The CDR3 sequence is 12 residues long. This CDR3 is CASSLSPAGYTF. DNA for the CDR3: TGTGCCAGCAGTTTAAGTCCTGCAGGCTACACCTTC.

The table lists this clonotype with many counts. A read error may be the cause here, since a much bigger clone is one base away. The chain links TRBV20-1 to TRBJ2-1; no firm D call. Trimming left V 5 bases short and J 9 bases short, with 5 bases between. Germline V CDR1 and CDR2: DFQATT, SNEGSKA (reference sequence). CDR3 size: 9 residues. CDR3 in DNA: TGCAGTGCTGGGGTTGAGCAGTTCTTC. Amino acids: CSAGVEQFF.

This clonotype was seen ten or more times. The chain employs TRBV5-4 and TRBJ2-1; 15 nucleotides line up with TRBD2. Germline loops: CDR1 SGHNT, CDR2 YYREEE (reference sequence). The CDR3 length is 19 residues. The J segment lost 4 bases and the V segment lost 0 bases, leaving 8 bases of the junction unmatched. The CDR3 region is CASSLVLWGLAGGYNEQFF. The CDR3 bases are TGTGCCAGCAGCTTGGTTCTTTGGGGACTAGCGGGGGGTTACAATGAGCAGTTCTTC.